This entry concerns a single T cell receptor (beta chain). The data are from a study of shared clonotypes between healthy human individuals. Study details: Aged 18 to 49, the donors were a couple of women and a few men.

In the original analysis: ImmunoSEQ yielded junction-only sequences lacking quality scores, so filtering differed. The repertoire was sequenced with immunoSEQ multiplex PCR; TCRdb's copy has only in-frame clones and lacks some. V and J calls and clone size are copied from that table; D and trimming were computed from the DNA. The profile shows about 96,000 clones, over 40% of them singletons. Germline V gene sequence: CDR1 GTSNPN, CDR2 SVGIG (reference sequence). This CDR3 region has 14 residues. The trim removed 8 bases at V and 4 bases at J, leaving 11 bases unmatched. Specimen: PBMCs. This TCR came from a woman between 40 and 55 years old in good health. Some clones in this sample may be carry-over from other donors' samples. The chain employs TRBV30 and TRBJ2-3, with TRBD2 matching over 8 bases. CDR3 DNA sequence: TGTGCCGGGGCTCCGGGAGGGCCGGCAGATACGCAGTATTTT. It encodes CAGAPGGPADTQYF.